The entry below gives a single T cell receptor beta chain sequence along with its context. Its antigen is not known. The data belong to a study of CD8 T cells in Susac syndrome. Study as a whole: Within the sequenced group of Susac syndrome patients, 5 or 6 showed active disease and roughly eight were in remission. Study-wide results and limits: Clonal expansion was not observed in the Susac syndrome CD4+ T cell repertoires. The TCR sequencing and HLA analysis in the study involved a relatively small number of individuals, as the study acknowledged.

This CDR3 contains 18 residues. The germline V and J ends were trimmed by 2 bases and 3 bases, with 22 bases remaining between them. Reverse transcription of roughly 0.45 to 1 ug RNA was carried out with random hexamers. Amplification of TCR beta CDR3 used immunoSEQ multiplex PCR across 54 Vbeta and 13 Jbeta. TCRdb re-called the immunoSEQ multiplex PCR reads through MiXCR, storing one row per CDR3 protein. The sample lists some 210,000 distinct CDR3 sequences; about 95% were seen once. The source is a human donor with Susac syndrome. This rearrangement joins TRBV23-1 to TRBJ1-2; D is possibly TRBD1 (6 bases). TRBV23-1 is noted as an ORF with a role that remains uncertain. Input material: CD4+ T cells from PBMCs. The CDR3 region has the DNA TGCGCCAGCAGTCAAAAGAATAGGGGTACAGGGAGGGACTATGGCTACACCTTC. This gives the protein CASSQKNRGTGRDYGYTF.